This entry describes one T cell receptor beta chain. The germline CDR1 and CDR2 sequences are LNHDA and SQIVND (reference sequence). The junction had 8 bases not matched to a gene; V was cut back by 7 bases and J by 1 base. The CDR3 is 15 amino acids. This sample is part of a study of blood T cell repertoires in COVID-19. Generated by immunoSEQ multiplex PCR, the TCRdb table keeps only in-frame clones and is missing some. The data contain roughly 59,000 clones, about 78% of them singletons. The TCR comes from a man at least 80 years old with acute or convalescent COVID-19. V usage is TRBV19 and J usage is TRBJ1-1, with TRBD1 identical over 8 bases. The material sequenced was peripheral blood. The CDR3 reads CASIGTGTRNTEAFF. The CDR3, as DNA: TGTGCCAGTATCGGGACAGGTACAAGGAACACTGAAGCTTTCTTT. The full variable domain, completed using reference TRBV19 and TRBJ1-1, is DGGITQSPKYLFRKEGQNVTLSCEQNLNHDAMYWYRQDPGQGLRLIYYSQIVNDFQKGDIAEGYSVSREKKESFPLTVTSAQKNPTAFYLCASIGTGTRNTEAFFGQGTRLTVV.